Included here is one T cell receptor (beta chain) sequence, with context. Original analysis: From reference gene primer amplification, estimates of nucleated cell counts were derived. The table came from immunoSEQ multiplex PCR; TCRdb's copy has only in-frame clones and leaves some out. V and J calls and clone size are copied from that table; D and trimming were computed from the DNA. This table holds 140,000 to 150,000 clones, 80% to 90% found once. This record comes from a study of blood T cell repertoires in COVID-19. Study context: Spain, Italy and the United States supplied samples that represented acute and convalescent COVID-19.

Germline values: CDR1 WSHSY, CDR2 SAAADI. The length of the CDR3 is 13 residues. The J segment lost 6 bases and the V segment lost 4 bases, leaving 4 bases of the junction unmatched. Sequenced: peripheral blood. The chain has TRBV10-2 and TRBJ2-7, with 9 bases lining up with TRBD1. This sequence was found in a man in his 60s with active or convalescent COVID-19. In nucleotides, the CDR3 is TGCGCCAGCAGTGGGGACAGGGCCCGCGAGCAGTACTTC. Its translation is CASSGDRAREQYF.